This TCR beta chain came from a study of cytomegalovirus exposure and HLA in healthy donors. PCR was performed using 60 Vbeta and 13 Jbeta primers. Per the original data handling: Later, an analysis found roughly 80 million unique TCR beta chains, and 10 million to 11 million of these were shared. Assay used: immunoSEQ multiplex PCR; TCRdb lists only in-frame clones, some missing. V and J calls and clone size are given by that table; D and trimming were obtained from the DNA. The profile shows about 120,000 clones, approximately 9.4% of them singletons. The CDR3 totals 13 residues. Germline assignment: CDR1 MNHEY and CDR2 SVGAGI. Trimming took off 8 bases at V and 5 bases at J, with 13 bases between the two ends. This clone occurred a few times.

Material: PBMCs. The chain is built from TRBV6-5 and TRBJ2-1, with a tentative D call TRBD2 (6 bases). This sequence originates from a man aged 25-40 years in good health and CMV-seronegative. The CDR3 DNA sequence: TGTGCCAGCTGTAATAGCGGCAACAATGAGCAGTTCTTC. Its translation: CASCNSGNNEQFF.